The present T cell receptor beta chain was sequenced within a study of neoadjuvant anti-PD-1 for oral cavity cancer. Sequencing was performed with immunoSEQ multiplex PCR; in TCRdb, only in-frame clones are kept and a portion is missing. This sample has fewer than 90,000 clones, with less than 85% found just once. With 0 bases removed from V and 0 bases from J, the gap between germline ends came to 6 bases. CDR1 SGHRS and CDR2 YFSETQ come from the germline V gene. There are 14 residues in the CDR3. The chain employs TRBV5-1 and TRBJ1-1; D not resolved. Sequencing was performed on PBMCs, taken before nivolumab (anti-PD-1) treatment. The receptor was derived from a person aged 40 to 85 with oral cavity squamous cell carcinoma. CDR3 DNA sequence: TGCGCCAGCAGCTTGGGAGAACTGAACACTGAAGCTTTCTTT. Amino acids: CASSLGELNTEAFF.